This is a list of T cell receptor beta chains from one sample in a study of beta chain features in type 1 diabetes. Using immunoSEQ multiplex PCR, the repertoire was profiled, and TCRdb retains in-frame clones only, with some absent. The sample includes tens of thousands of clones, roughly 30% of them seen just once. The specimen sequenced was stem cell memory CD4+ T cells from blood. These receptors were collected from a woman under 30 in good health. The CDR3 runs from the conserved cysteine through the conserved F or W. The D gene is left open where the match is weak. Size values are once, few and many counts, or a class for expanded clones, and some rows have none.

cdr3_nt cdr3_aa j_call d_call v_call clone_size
TGCGCCAGCAGTCAATCGGGACTAGCGTCGGGGGAGCAGTACTTC CASSQSGLASGEQYF TRBJ2-7 TRBD2 TRBV23-1 few
TGTGCCAGCAGTTACCTATCGGCGGGTGCTCCCCACGAGCAGTACTTC CASSYLSAGAPHEQYF TRBJ2-7 . TRBV6-5 .
TGCGCCAGCAGCTTGAACGCGGGCCCACACGAGCAGTTCTTC CASSLNAGPHEQFF TRBJ2-1 . TRBV5-1 .
TGCGCCAGCAGCCAAGCTGATCGACTAGCGAGCTCCTACGAGCAGTACTTC CASSQADRLASSYEQYF TRBJ2-7 TRBD2 TRBV4-1 .
TGTGCCAGCAGTGAAGGTAGCGGGAGGAGGGAGCAGTACTTC CASSEGSGRREQYF TRBJ2-7 TRBD2 TRBV6-1 .
TGTGCCAGCAGTGAAGACAGGGTACGATCACCCCTCCACTTT CASSEDRVRSPLHF TRBJ1-6 TRBD1 TRBV25-1 few
TGCGCCAGCAGCTTCGGGGATCCTTCCTACAATGAGCAGTTCTTC CASSFGDPSYNEQFF TRBJ2-1 . TRBV5-1 .
TGCGCCAGCAGGTTGGGACTAGCGTCTTACGAGCAGTACTTC CASRLGLASYEQYF TRBJ2-7 TRBD2 TRBV5-1 .
TGCAGCGTTATTACGGTTTACTCTGGAAACACCATATATTTT CSVITVYSGNTIYF TRBJ1-3 . TRBV29-1 few
TGCGCCAGCAGCTTTTTAGCGGGAGAGATAACAGATACGCAGTATTTT CASSFLAGEITDTQYF TRBJ2-3 TRBD2 TRBV5-1 few